The clone carrying this TCR beta chain was found a few times. This entry is derived from a study of blood T cell repertoires in COVID-19. The overall study: PBMCs, B-cell-depleted T cells, or T cells provided the cDNA or gDNA that made up the material.

Original handling: Amplification from reference gene primers served as the basis for estimated nucleated cell counts. Measured with immunoSEQ multiplex PCR; TCRdb has only the in-frame clones, and not every one. V and J calls and clone size are given by that table; D and trimming were obtained from the DNA. The sample lists 90,000 to 110,000 clones, approximately 78% occurring once. CDR3 length: 13 residues. Germline V CDR1 and CDR2: SQVTM, ANQGSEA. Trimming removed 2 bases from V and 0 bases from J, with 7 bases in between. Sequencing was carried out using peripheral blood. The chain couples TRBV29-1 to TRBJ1-1; D is possibly TRBD1 (5 bases). The source is a woman aged 80 or over with acute or convalescent COVID-19. CDR3 residues: CSVESGLNTEAFF. The CDR3 DNA reads TGCAGCGTTGAATCAGGGCTGAACACTGAAGCTTTCTTT.